The sequence of this T cell receptor (beta chain) was determined in a study of shared clonotypes between healthy human individuals (TCRdb year 2020). Regarding the complete study: Three men and a couple of women, aged 18 to 49 years, made up the cohort. Each donor's leukapheresis produced roughly between roughly 0.85 and 9 billion PBMCs. To increase sequencing depth and limit assay-specific biases, different laboratories used diverse techniques to prepare libraries and sequence TCR repertoires. The study deeply sequenced blood TCR repertoires of about five healthy adults to estimate repertoire size and the extent of clonotype sharing between individuals. General study outcomes and caveats: Pairwise subsampling led to the expectation that sequencing depth would affect the degree of clonotype sharing among donors. Sampling was restricted to blood, and TCR repertoires in tissue are likely to differ from TCR repertoires in blood. Because the study included only a small number of donors, the genetic and exposure-history diversity represented was limited.

For this clone: The antigen it binds to is not known. The sample holds no much larger clone one base away, and base qualities are not on file.

The donors were healthy, HIV-negative adults who had no recently reported acute infections or vaccinations. Only Caucasian adults living in Nashville, Tennessee, USA were represented among the donors. In the unsorted samples, 90 million or so PBMCs were counted, and genomic DNA was extracted using the QIAamp DNA Blood Mini kit. Blood was obtained by leukapheresis, after which PBMCs were separated by Ficoll-Histopaque density gradient centrifugation and cryopreserved in liquid nitrogen vapor phase. Using the deep immunoSEQ assay, TCR CDR3 regions were amplified from genomic DNA by multiplex PCR. For each cell subset, the extracted genomic DNA was distributed evenly across all wells of several immunoSEQ 96-well plates, and each plate served as one replicate. For unsorted PBMC, each replicate PCR was loaded with approximately 0.3 ug genomic DNA, equivalent to about 33,000 T cell genomes. Unsorted PBMC genomic DNA was sequenced across ten immunoSEQ deep assay plates. Purified libraries were measured with a Qubit 3.0 fluorometer, size-checked on a Bioanalyzer 2100, and measured again with the KAPA Library Quantification kit. Each immunoSEQ 96-well plate was sequenced on its own single-read 150-cycle Illumina NextSeq 550 flow cell. As for the original processing: Because the immunoSEQ output included only junctional sequences and no quality scores, the filtering could not be the same as the filtering used for full-length reads. To assign V/J genes and CDR3, sequences were annotated using PyIR, a Python wrapper for IgBLAST v1.9, with IMGT germline references. Reads were removed for weak V/J assignments (E-value above 1e-6), missing CDR3, stop codons, out-of-frame junctions, or ambiguous translated residues. V3J clonotypes were defined by identical inferred V gene, J gene, and CDR3 amino acid sequence. The percentage overlap between two repertoires was calculated by dividing the number of shared unique clonotypes by the size of the smaller repertoire. Repertoire richness was assessed with RTK rarefaction, the Chao1 estimator, and Recon v2.1 estimates of unobserved clonotypes. Held by TCRdb, this immuneACCESS table contains in-frame sequences only and omits some clones. Under half of the omission traces to an unresolved V gene where checked; the cause of the rest is unknown. The V and J calls and clone size come from that table; D and trimming were worked out from the DNA. The sample yields about 510,000 clones; approximately 79% were counted once. The ten largest clones represent about an eighth of the sample.

This receptor was obtained from a woman between 35 and 50 years old in good health. Some clones in this sample may be carry-over from other donors' samples. Sequenced: PBMCs.

The CDR3 region has the sequence CASSLPGLPNTGELFF. In nucleotides, the sequence is TGCGCCAGCAGCCTTCCGGGACTACCGAACACCGGGGAGCTGTTTTTT. The V and J genes are TRBV4-3 and TRBJ2-2; the junction holds 7 bases that match TRBD2. The germline V gene yields LGHNA for CDR1 and YSLEER for CDR2. Measured from the cysteine to the phenylalanine, the CDR3 is 16 residues long. The kept DNA is CDR3 alone, 48 bases in frame from the first base. Clipping removes 4 bases from V and 0 bases from J, with 5 as the unmatched junction base count.